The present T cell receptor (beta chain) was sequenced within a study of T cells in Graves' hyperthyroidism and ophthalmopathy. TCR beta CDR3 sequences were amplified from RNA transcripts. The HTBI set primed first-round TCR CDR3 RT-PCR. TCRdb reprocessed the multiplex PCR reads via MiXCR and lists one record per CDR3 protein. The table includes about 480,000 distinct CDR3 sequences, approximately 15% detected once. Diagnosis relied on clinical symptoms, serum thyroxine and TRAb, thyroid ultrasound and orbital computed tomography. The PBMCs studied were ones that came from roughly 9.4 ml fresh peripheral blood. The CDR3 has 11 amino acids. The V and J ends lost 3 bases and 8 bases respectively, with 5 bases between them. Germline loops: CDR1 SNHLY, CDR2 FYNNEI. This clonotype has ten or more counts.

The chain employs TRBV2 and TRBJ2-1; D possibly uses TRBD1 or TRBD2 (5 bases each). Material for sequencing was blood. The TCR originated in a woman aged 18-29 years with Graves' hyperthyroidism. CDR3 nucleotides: TGTGCCAGCAGTGAGGGGGATGAGCAGTTCTTC. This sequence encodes CASSEGDEQFF.